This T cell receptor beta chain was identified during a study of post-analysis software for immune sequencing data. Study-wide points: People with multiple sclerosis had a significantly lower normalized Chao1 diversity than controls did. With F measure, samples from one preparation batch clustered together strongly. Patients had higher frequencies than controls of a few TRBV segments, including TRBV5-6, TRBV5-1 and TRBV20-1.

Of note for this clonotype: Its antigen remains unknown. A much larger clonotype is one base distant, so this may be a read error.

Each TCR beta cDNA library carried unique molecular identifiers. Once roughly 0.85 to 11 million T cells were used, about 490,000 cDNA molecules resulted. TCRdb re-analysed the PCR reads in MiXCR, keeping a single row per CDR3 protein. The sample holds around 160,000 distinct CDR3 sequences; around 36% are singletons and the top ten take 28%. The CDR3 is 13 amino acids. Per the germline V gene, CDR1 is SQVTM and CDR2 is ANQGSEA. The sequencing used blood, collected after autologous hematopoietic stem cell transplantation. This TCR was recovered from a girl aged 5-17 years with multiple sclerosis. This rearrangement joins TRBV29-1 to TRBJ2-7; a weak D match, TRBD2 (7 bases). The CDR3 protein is CRVTCGGRYEQYF. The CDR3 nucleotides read TGCAGGGTTACGTGCGGGGGCCGCTACGAGCAGTACTTC.